This T cell receptor (beta chain) was sequenced in a study of shared clonotypes between healthy human individuals. The donors were adults (healthy and HIV-negative) with no recent acute infections or vaccinations. The investigators split CD4+ cells into a CD45RA+ naive subset and a CD45RA-negative memory subset. Clones were sequenced by immunoSEQ multiplex PCR, and TCRdb holds only the in-frame ones, with some missing. This sample has roughly 2 million clones, with about 94% found just once. The sequence came from a man between 18 and 35 years old in good health. The material sequenced was naive CD4+ T cells sorted from blood. The subset: CD45RA+ positively selected.

The chain's CDR3 is CASSVRDRGGYTF. CDR3 DNA: TGTGCCAGCAGTGTTCGGGACAGGGGTGGCTACACCTTC. V usage is TRBV6-1 and J usage is TRBJ1-2; 10 bases are a match to TRBD1. CDR1 and CDR2 (germline): MNHNS, SASEGT. This CDR3 region has 13 residues. V trimming: 4 bases; J trimming: 7 bases; junction bases outside the gene matches: 3.